This record concerns one T cell receptor (beta chain) sequence. The antigen is not known. The CDR3 consists of 12 residues. V was clipped by 10 bases and J by 7 bases, with 13 bases between them. In germline, CDR1 is LNHDA, CDR2 SQIVND (reference sequence). Repertoires were generated with immunoSEQ multiplex PCR, while TCRdb's copy carries only in-frame clones and drops some. The sample records tens of thousands of clones, 85% to 90% being singletons. This sample is drawn from a study of T cell responses to AZD1222 COVID-19 vaccine. The study's findings and limits: White British donors predominated, females outnumbered males, and clonal diversity was possibly underestimated. The number of AZD1222 recipients seropositive at baseline was only five to seven. Spike-specific TCR depth and breadth grew after two AZD1222 doses.

The sequencing used peripheral blood, collected 28 days after the second AZD1222 dose. The chain combines TRBV19 with TRBJ1-4; tentatively, D is TRBD1 (5 bases). The sequence came from an adult who received the AZD1222 COVID-19 vaccine. The CDR3 spells CATRGDGEKLFF. The CDR3 DNA reads as TGTGCCACACGAGGGGACGGTGAAAAACTGTTTTTT.